This section outlines one TCR beta chain sequence together with its context. As yet, its antigen is unknown. The data were obtained in a study of cytomegalovirus exposure and HLA in healthy donors. It was with 60 Vbeta and 13 Jbeta primers that the PCR ran. Sequencing was performed with immunoSEQ multiplex PCR; in TCRdb, only in-frame clones are kept and a portion is missing. The table includes 170,000 or so clones, 65% to 85% detected once. Findings of the study overall: Reports showed the classifier diagnosing cytomegalovirus status with high specificity and sensitivity.

This CDR3 has 11 amino acids. With V trimmed by 1 base and J by 14 bases, 3 bases remained unmatched. Germline CDR1 is LNHNV and CDR2 is YYDKDF (reference sequence). The TCR originated in a woman in her fifties or sixties in good health and CMV-seropositive. Sequencing input: PBMCs. The J gene is TRBJ2-3, the V gene TRBV15, with 7 bases lining up with TRBD2. CDR3 DNA sequence: TGTGCCACCAGCAGAGGAGCGGGGCGGTATTTT. Its protein is CATSRGAGRYF.